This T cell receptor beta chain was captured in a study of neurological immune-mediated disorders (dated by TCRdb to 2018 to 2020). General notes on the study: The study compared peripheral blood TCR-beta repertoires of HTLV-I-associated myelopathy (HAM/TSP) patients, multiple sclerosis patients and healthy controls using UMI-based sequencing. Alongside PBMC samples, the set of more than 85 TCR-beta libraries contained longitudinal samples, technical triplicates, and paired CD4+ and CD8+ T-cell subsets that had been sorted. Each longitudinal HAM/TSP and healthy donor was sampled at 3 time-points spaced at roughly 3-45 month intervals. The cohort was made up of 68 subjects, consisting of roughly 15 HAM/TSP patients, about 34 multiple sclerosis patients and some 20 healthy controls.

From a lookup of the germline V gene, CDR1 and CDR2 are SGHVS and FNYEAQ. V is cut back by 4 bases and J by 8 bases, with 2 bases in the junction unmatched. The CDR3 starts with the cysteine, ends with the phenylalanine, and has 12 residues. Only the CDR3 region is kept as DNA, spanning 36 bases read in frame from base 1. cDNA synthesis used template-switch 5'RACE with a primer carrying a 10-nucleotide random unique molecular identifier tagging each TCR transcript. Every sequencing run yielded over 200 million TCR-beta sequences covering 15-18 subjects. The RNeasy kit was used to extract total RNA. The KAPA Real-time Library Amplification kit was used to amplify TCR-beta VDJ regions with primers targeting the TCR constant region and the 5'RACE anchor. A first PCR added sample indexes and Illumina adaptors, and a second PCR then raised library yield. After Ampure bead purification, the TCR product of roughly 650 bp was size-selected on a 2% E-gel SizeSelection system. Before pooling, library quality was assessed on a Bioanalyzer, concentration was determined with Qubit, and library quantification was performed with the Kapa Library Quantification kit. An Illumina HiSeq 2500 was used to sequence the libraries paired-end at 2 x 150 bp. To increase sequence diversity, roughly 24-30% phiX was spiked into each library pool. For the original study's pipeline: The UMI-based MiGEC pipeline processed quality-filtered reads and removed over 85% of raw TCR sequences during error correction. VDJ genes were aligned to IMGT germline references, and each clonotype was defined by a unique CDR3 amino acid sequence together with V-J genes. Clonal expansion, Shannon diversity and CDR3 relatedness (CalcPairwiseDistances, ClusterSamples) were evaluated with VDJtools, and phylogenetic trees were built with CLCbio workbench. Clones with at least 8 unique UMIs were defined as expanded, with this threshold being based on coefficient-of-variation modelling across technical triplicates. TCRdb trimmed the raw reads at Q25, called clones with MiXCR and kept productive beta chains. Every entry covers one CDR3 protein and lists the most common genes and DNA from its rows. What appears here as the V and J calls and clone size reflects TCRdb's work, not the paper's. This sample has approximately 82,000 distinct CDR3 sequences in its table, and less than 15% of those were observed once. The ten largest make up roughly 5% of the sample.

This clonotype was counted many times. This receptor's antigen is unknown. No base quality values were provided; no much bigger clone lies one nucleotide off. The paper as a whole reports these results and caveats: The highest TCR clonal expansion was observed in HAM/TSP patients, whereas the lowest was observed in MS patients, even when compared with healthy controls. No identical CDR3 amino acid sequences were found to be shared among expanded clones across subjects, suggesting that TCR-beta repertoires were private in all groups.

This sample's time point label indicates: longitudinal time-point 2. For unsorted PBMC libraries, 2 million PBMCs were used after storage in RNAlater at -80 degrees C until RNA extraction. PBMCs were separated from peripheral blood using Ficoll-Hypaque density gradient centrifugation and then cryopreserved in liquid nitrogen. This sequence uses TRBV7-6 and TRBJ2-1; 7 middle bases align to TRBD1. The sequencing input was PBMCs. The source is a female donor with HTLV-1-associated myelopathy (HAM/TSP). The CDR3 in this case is CASSSTGDEQFF. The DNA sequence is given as TGTGCCAGCAGCTCCACAGGGGATGAGCAGTTCTTC.